Reported below is one T cell receptor (beta chain). Its specific antigen is unknown. No quality values exist for individual bases; no much larger clone is one base distant. What the time point label conveys for this sample: week 35, safety follow-up. Every vaccine dose consisted of 300 ug of a 20-mer mutant IDH1 peptide in Montanide, administered subcutaneously together with topical imiquimod. Patients received eight vaccinations in weeks 1, 3, 5, 7, 11, 15, 19 and 23, corresponding to visits V03 through V10. Newly diagnosed WHO grade 3 or 4 IDH1-mutant astrocytomas showing loss of nuclear ATRX were present in the donors. The samples were drawn from NOA16, a multicentre, single-arm, open-label phase I trial in Germany that tested a mutant IDH1 peptide vaccine in humans for the first time. The DNeasy Blood and Tissue Kit was used to extract genomic DNA from EDTA blood for TCRB sequencing. These data belong to a study of a mutant IDH1 vaccine in newly diagnosed glioma (dated by TCRdb to about 2021). Background for the entire study: Vaccination began 4-6 weeks after radiotherapy alone, or alongside temozolomide cycles in the chemotherapy-containing groups. The approximately 30 treated patients were approximately 62% male and roughly 40% female, with a mean age of roughly 40 years. Prior to enrollment, standard therapy consisting of radiotherapy alone, temozolomide alone, or radiochemotherapy with temozolomide had been administered to patients, with the combination being received by most patients. Visit V12 was the week-35 safety follow-up and visit V13 was the week-47 end of study. Six visits were used for peripheral blood collection: V03 (baseline), V05, V07, V10, V12 and V13. Longitudinal TCRB deep sequencing was done for 25 to 30 treated patients, wherever samples were available for exploratory analyses. Points the paper makes about the study in general: It was noted by the authors that analyses of patient blood samples could not be reproduced owing to sample limitations. No apparent relationship was observed between pseudoprogression and alterations in the top peripheral T cell clonotypes detected by TCRB sequencing. Vaccine-induced immune responses across multiple MHC alleles were detected in over 80% of patients. Selection of PBMC samples for TCRB deep sequencing was based on availability.

Preparation of the library involved the immunoSEQ multiplex PCR assay. Rearranged TCR beta chain sequences were amplified with the hsTCRB Kit following the manufacturer's protocol. TCRB libraries were sequenced on an Illumina MiSeq. Per the authors' processing: The kit vendor's proprietary platform handled demultiplexing, trimming and gene mapping. The table was pulled from immuneACCESS by TCRdb, which kept in-frame rearrangements only. Such tables lose some clones; where checked, under half of the loss comes from unresolved V genes, and the rest has no known cause. That table supplies the V and J calls and clone size; D and trimming were determined from the DNA. The sample table contains around 50,000 clones; only one count was recorded for 65% to 85% of them. More than 6.5% of the sample is taken by the ten largest. The germline V gene yields MNHNS for CDR1 and SASEGT for CDR2. The CDR3 covers 11 residues, taking in both the cysteine and the phenylalanine. Left in the record is the CDR3 DNA by itself, 33 bases read in frame from the first base.

The sequence was obtained from a man aged 35 to 55 with glioma. The chain links TRBV6-1 with TRBJ2-5; no D segment can be confidently identified. The DNA end is more similar to TRBJ2-7, so the J call may be wrong. Sample: PBMCs, taken from a glioma patient whose treatment included an IDH1 peptide vaccine. The sequenced DNA: TGTGCCAGCAGTGGACACTACGAGCAGTACTTC. Its amino acids are CASSGHYEQYF.